This T cell receptor (beta chain) was obtained from a study of OX40 agonist ivuxolimab in advanced cancers. Study in general: Earlier anti-PD-1, anti-PD-L1 or anti-CTLA-4 therapy was permitted; over 35% had received some. Partial responses occurred in Three dose-escalation patients, one with hepatocellular carcinoma and two with cutaneous melanoma.

Germline CDR1 is SGHAT and CDR2 is FQDESV (reference sequence). The CDR3 length is 12 residues. Trimming left V 4 bases short and J 5 bases short, with 6 bases between. Profiling relied on immunoSEQ multiplex PCR, and the TCRdb table lists in-frame clones only, not all of them. Seen here are tens of thousands of clones, about 88% observed once, and the top ten hold about 1%. The sequences come from CD4+ or CD8+ T cells sorted from blood, collected in a trial of the OX40 agonist ivuxolimab. The clonotype was recovered from an adult with an advanced solid tumor such as melanoma, head and neck, liver or kidney cancer. The chain recombines TRBV11-1 with TRBJ2-1; D gene unclear. This CDR3 reads CASSSTNNEQFF. The CDR3 bases are TGTGCCAGCAGCTCCACCAACAATGAGCAGTTCTTC.